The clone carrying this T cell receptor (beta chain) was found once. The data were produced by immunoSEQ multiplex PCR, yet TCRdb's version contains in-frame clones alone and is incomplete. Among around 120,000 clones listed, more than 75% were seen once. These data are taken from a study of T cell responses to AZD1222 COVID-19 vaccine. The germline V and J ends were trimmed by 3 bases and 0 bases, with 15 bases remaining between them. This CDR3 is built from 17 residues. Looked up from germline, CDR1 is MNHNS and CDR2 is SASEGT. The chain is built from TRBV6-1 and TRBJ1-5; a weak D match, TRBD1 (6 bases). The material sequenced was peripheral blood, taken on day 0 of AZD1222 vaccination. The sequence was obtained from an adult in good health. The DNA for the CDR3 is TGTGCCAGCAGTGATTACGGGGGGCTGTATAGCAATCAGCCCCAGCATTTT. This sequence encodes CASSDYGGLYSNQPQHF.